This TCR beta chain originates from a study of blood T cell repertoires in COVID-19. On the study more broadly: Samples came from the United States, Italy and Spain, spanning acute and convalescent COVID-19. PBMCs, B-cell-depleted T cells, or T cells provided the cDNA or gDNA that made up the material.

This CDR3 has 14 amino acids. Germline CDR1 is SNHLY and CDR2 is FYNNEI. V was pared by 4 bases and J by 2 bases, with 11 bases between. As originally analysed: Estimation of nucleated cell counts was performed using reference gene primer amplification. Method: immunoSEQ multiplex PCR; TCRdb's copy keeps in-frame clones and lacks some. V and J calls and clone size are given by that table; D and trimming were obtained from the DNA. The sample has a few hundred thousand clones, 82% seen once; the top ten hold roughly 3.1%. The source of this sequence is a woman aged 18 to 35 with acute or convalescent COVID-19. The source material was peripheral blood. V usage is TRBV2 and J usage is TRBJ1-1; TRBD1 is a possible D gene (5 bases). The CDR3 bases are TGTGCCAGCAGTGCCAGGGCTGAAAACACTGAAGCTTTCTTT. Translation gives CASSARAENTEAFF.